This passage covers 29 T cell receptor beta chains from one sample sequenced in a study of T cells after posttransplantation cyclophosphamide. Treatment was busulfan-fludarabine conditioning, a marrow graft, and cyclophosphamide on days +3 and +4. Produced via immunoSEQ multiplex PCR; TCRdb's table is partial and in-frame only. This sample has 2,500 to 3,500 clones and no singletons, with 25% to 40% in the ten largest. This sample comprised PBMCs, obtained after allogeneic stem cell transplant with posttransplant cyclophosphamide. These TCRs come from a female patient aged 50 to 65 who received an allogeneic stem cell transplant from a related donor, was CMV-positive, and had no GVHD. Some of the T cells may derive from the graft donor.

In its sample, this clone is medium-sized. The rearrangement uses TRBV4-1 and TRBJ2-7; the D gene is possibly TRBD1 (5 bases). The germline gives CDR1 MGHRA, CDR2 YSYEKL. This CDR3 is 16 amino acids long. Trimming left V 0 bases short and J 0 bases short, with 12 bases between. As DNA, the CDR3 is TGCGCCAGCAGCCAAGATAACAGGCTGAGCTCCTACGAGCAGTACTTC. Encoded protein: CASSQDNRLSSYEQYF.

This clone appeared many times. The V call is TRBV29-1, the J call TRBJ2-2, with TRBD2 matching 9 bases. Germline V CDR1 and CDR2: SQVTM, ANQGSEA. The CDR3 consists of 18 residues. V was clipped by 5 bases and J by 3 bases; unmatched bases: 16. The CDR3 here is CSVLRTSAYEGHTGELFF. The CDR3 coding sequence is TGCAGCGTTCTCAGGACTAGCGCTTATGAGGGCCACACCGGGGAGCTGTTTTTT.

This clone has just a few counts. The gene calls are TRBV6-5 and TRBJ1-2, with 7 nucleotides matching TRBD1. J was trimmed by 9 bases and V by 0 bases; bases with no gene match: 4. The CDR3 has 13 amino acids. The germline gives CDR1 MNHEY, CDR2 SVGAGI. CDR3 DNA: TGTGCCAGCAGTTACTCAGGGACAGAGCGCTACACCTTC. This encodes CASSYSGTERYTF.

There are many counts of this clone. The rearrangement joins TRBV5-1 to TRBJ1-1, with 7 bases matching TRBD1. V was pared by 4 bases and J by 2 bases, with 8 bases of the junction left unmatched. In germline, CDR1 is SGHRS, CDR2 YFSETQ. This CDR3 spans 15 amino acids. CDR3 bases: TGCGCCAGCAGCCTACAGGGGATGGGAAACACTGAAGCTTTCTTT. Protein product: CASSLQGMGNTEAFF. Based on the CDR3 plus reference TRBV5-1 and TRBJ1-1, the full variable domain is KAGVTQTPRYLIKTRGQQVTLSCSPISGHRSVSWYQQTPGQGLQFLFEYFSETQRNKGNFPGRFSGRQFSNSRSEMNVSTLELGDSALYLCASSLQGMGNTEAFFGQGTRLTVV.

By sample fraction, this clone is large. The CDR3 loop is CASSQPTSGKETQYF. The CDR3 bases are TGTGCCAGCAGCCAGCCGACTAGCGGGAAGGAGACCCAGTACTTC. This rearrangement joins TRBV4-2 to TRBJ2-5, with 11 nucleotides matching TRBD2. Germline-derived CDR1 and CDR2 are LGHNA and YNFKEQ. The V gene end was trimmed by 3 bases and the J gene end by 5 bases; junction bases not matched to a gene: 5. The CDR3 totals 15 residues.

By sample share, this clone is medium-sized. This sequence joins TRBV6-2 or TRBV6-3 and TRBJ2-1, with D possibly TRBD1 on 7 matching bases. V dropped 5 bases and J dropped 8 bases, with 19 bases sitting between them. The CDR3 covers 15 residues. Per germline, CDR1 MNHEY and CDR2 SVGEGT. The DNA of the CDR3 is TGTGCCAGCAGTCGAGGCAGGGGGGCCATCTATGAGCAGTTCTTC. Translating gives CASSRGRGAIYEQFF.

This clone is medium-sized (0.01 to 0.1%). V and J are TRBV5-6 and TRBJ1-2; D is perhaps TRBD1 (5 bases). The CDR3 loop spans 13 amino acids. In germline, CDR1 is SGHDT, CDR2 YYEEEE. The V end lost 6 bases, the J end lost 1 base, and 10 bases lay between the germline ends. In DNA form, the CDR3 reads TGTGCCAGCATCCAAGGGGATAACTATGGCTACACCTTC. It is translated as CASIQGDNYGYTF.

This clone has ten or more counts. This rearrangement joins TRBV28 to TRBJ2-7; TRBD1 aligns across 10 bases. Germline V gene data show CDR1 as MDHEN and CDR2 as SYDVKM. J gave up 0 bases and V 5 bases, and 7 bases lay outside the gene matches. CDR3 length: 16 residues. CDR3 DNA: TGTGCCAGCAGTATCCGGGACAGGGGAAGCTCCTACGAGCAGTACTTC. Translation gives CASSIRDRGSSYEQYF.

This clone has ten or more counts. This chain connects TRBV4-3 to TRBJ1-2; TRBD1 is a possible D gene (5 bases). The CDR3 runs to 14 residues. Germline-derived CDR1 and CDR2 are LGHNA and YSLEER. The V end was cut by 1 base, the J end by 4 bases, with 10 bases between. This CDR3 reads CASSQVDRFYGYTF. The CDR3 DNA is TGCGCCAGCAGCCAAGTCGACAGATTCTATGGCTACACCTTC.

Many counts were recorded for this clone. The chain combines TRBV4-2 with TRBJ2-2; TRBD2 aligns across 9 bases. CDR1 is LGHNA, CDR2 YNFKEQ, per germline. The CDR3 covers 17 residues. Germline trimming cut 3 bases from V and 5 bases from J; bases unmatched to any gene: 10. The chain's CDR3 is CASSHPASGIGTGELFF. Written as DNA, the CDR3 is TGTGCCAGCAGCCATCCAGCTAGCGGGATAGGTACCGGGGAGCTGTTTTTT.

This clone came up many times. V usage is TRBV30 and J usage is TRBJ1-3, with D possibly TRBD1 on 5 matching bases. Trimming shortened V by 4 bases and J by 1 base, and 20 bases separated the two germline ends. CDR1 GTSNPN and CDR2 SVGIG come from the germline V gene (reference sequence). The CDR3 totals 17 residues. For the CDR3, the DNA is TGTGCCTGGACCCTCCGAGGGGTTCTCACTTCTGGAAACACCATATATTTT. It yields the protein CAWTLRGVLTSGNTIYF.

This clone is medium-sized by share. The rearrangement links TRBV24-1 to TRBJ1-2; D not resolved. Trimming stripped 6 bases from V and 5 bases from J, with 9 bases between. The V gene's germline CDR1 is KGHDR and CDR2 SFDVKD. The length of the CDR3 is 12 residues. DNA of the CDR3: TGTGCCACCAGTAACGAGGGTTATGGCTACACCTTC. This codes for CATSNEGYGYTF.

In its sample, this clone was seen many times. This chain joins TRBV7-6 and TRBJ2-3; 11 positions match TRBD2. This CDR3 is built from 17 residues. V shed 3 bases and J 1 base; nucleotides not matched to a gene: 6. Germline V gene sequence: CDR1 SGHVS, CDR2 FNYEAQ. CDR3 residues: CASSLRTGLAGTDTQYF. The CDR3 coding sequence is TGTGCCAGCAGCTTGCGAACGGGACTAGCGGGCACAGATACGCAGTATTTT.

This clone is categorized as medium-sized (0.01 to 0.1%). The J gene is TRBJ2-7, the V gene TRBV10-3, with a weak D call TRBD1 (5 bases). V was cut by 6 bases and J by 6 bases, with 9 bases left in between. Germline values: CDR1 ENHRY, CDR2 SYGVKD. The CDR3 is 11 residues long. CDR3 in DNA: TGTGCCATCAGCAGAACAGGCGAGCAGTACTTC. This sequence encodes CAISRTGEQYF.

There are many counts of this clone. This rearrangement joins TRBV4-1 to TRBJ2-5; D perhaps matches TRBD1 (6 bases). The germline V gene encodes CDR1 MGHRA and CDR2 YSYEKL. This CDR3 has 14 residues. Trimming removed 1 base from V and 5 bases from J, with 11 bases in between. The CDR3 DNA follows: TGCGCCAGCAGCCAAGCAGCAGGACAGGAGACCCAGTACTTC. Residues: CASSQAAGQETQYF.

This clone was observed at least ten times. The CDR3: CASSSGLPRSEQYF. Here the CDR3 DNA reads TGTGCCAGCAGCTCCGGACTACCCCGGAGCGAGCAGTACTTC. The rearrangement links TRBV7-3 to TRBJ2-7, with D possibly being TRBD2 (6 bases). Germline CDR1 SGHTA, CDR2 FQGTGA. The CDR3 loop spans 14 amino acids. V was cut by 4 bases and J by 6 bases, with 16 bases left in between.

The rearrangement links TRBV5-4 to TRBJ2-5, with 11 bases matching TRBD2. The germline V gene has CDR1 SGHNT and CDR2 YYREEE (reference sequence). The CDR3 extends over 15 amino acids. After removal of 4 bases from V and 5 bases from J, the junction contained 7 bases not matched to a gene. The CDR3 coding sequence is TGTGCCAGCAGCCAGCCGACTAGCGGGAAGGAGACCCAGTACTTC. As protein: CASSQPTSGKETQYF.

This clone was observed at least ten times. The chain couples TRBV6-2 or TRBV6-3 to TRBJ1-2; D gene ambiguous. Trimming cost V 5 bases and J 2 bases, with 15 bases left between them. Germline lookup yields CDR1 MNHEY and CDR2 SVGEGT. The length of the CDR3 is 15 residues. Written as DNA, the CDR3 is TGTGCCAGCAGTACCTCTCCAGTTCCGAACTATGGCTACACCTTC. It yields the protein CASSTSPVPNYGYTF.

This clone has a count of ten or more. The V call is TRBV14, the J call TRBJ1-2; TRBD1 matches at 8 bases. Losses at the gene ends were 2 bases for V and 4 bases for J; bases not matched to a gene: 0. The CDR3 is 13 residues long. Germline CDR1 and CDR2: SGHDN and FVKESK. The CDR3 nucleotides are TGTGCCAGCAGCCAACAGGGGGCCTATGGCTACACCTTC. Encoded protein: CASSQQGAYGYTF.

This clone was recorded many times. The chain combines TRBV15 with TRBJ1-2, with D possibly being TRBD1 (6 bases). Germline CDR1 LNHNV, CDR2 YYDKDF (reference sequence). V was cut by 3 bases and J by 8 bases, with 19 bases left in between. The CDR3 is 15 residues long. CDR3 coding DNA: TGTGCCACCAGCAGGGGGGGGACACCGGACTGGGGCTACACCTTC. Translated, it gives CATSRGGTPDWGYTF.

This clone was detected ten times or more. The V and J genes are TRBV5-1 and TRBJ2-7; TRBD1 matches 8 bases. After removal of 4 bases from V and 2 bases from J, the junction contained 5 bases not matched to a gene. CDR3 length equals 14 residues. CDR1 is SGHRS and CDR2 is YFSETQ in the germline V gene. This CDR3 is CASSGTGGTYEQYF. The CDR3, as DNA: TGCGCCAGCAGCGGTACAGGGGGAACCTACGAGCAGTACTTC.

This clone was found many times. The rearrangement joins TRBV4-2 to TRBJ2-3; D possibly matches TRBD1 or TRBD2 (6 bases each). V was clipped by 1 base and J by 3 bases, with 17 bases between them. The germline V gene encodes CDR1 LGHNA and CDR2 YNFKEQ. This CDR3 has 17 amino acids. The CDR3 here is CASSQVMSGGGTDTQYF. The CDR3 bases are TGTGCCAGCAGCCAAGTGATGAGCGGAGGGGGTACAGATACGCAGTATTTT.

By sample fraction, this clone is medium-sized. The chain joins TRBV27 to TRBJ1-3; TRBD1 might be the D (5 bases). CDR1 and CDR2 (germline): MNHEY, SMNVEV (reference sequence). V lost 2 bases, J lost 3 bases, and 11 bases lay in between. The CDR3 consists of 15 residues. The CDR3 here is CASSLDGAYGNTIYF. The CDR3 DNA reads TGTGCCAGCAGTTTAGATGGGGCTTATGGAAACACCATATATTTT.

This clone is labeled as medium-sized (0.01 to 0.1%). This same CDR3 is encoded by further DNA sequences in the sample. The chain combines TRBV5-1 with TRBJ2-3, with 10 nucleotides matching TRBD2. Germline V gene data show CDR1 as SGHRS and CDR2 as YFSETQ. This CDR3 has 15 residues. With V trimmed by 3 bases and J by 0 bases, 1 base remained unmatched. CDR3 residues: CASSWTSGSTDTQYF. CDR3 nucleotide sequence: TGCGCCAGCAGCTGGACTAGCGGAAGCACAGATACGCAGTATTTT.

This clone was seen at least ten times. The V gene is TRBV25-1, the J gene TRBJ1-3; D perhaps matches TRBD1 (6 bases). V was shortened by 6 bases and J by 2 bases, with 11 bases between the two germline ends. Germline values: CDR1 MGHDK, CDR2 SYGVNS. The CDR3 is made up of 14 amino acids. The CDR3 DNA reads TGTGCCAGCAGCCCCAGGGGAGCTGGAAACACCATATATTTT. As protein: CASSPRGAGNTIYF.

This clone was observed many times. The chain uses TRBV7-3 and TRBJ1-1; 7 positions match TRBD1. With 4 bases clipped from V and 11 bases from J, the junction kept 16 bases outside the gene matches. This CDR3 region has 15 residues. The germline V gene has CDR1 SGHTA and CDR2 FQGTGA. The DNA for the CDR3 is TGTGCCAGCAGCTCAACTAATGTCAACAGGGGTTCGGCTTTCTTT. This sequence encodes CASSSTNVNRGSAFF.

This clone was counted many times. The chain couples TRBV5-1 to TRBJ2-3; D unclear. V shed 0 bases and J shed 5 bases, with 4 bases lying between them. This CDR3 is 12 amino acids long. The germline CDR1 and CDR2 sequences are SGHRS and YFSETQ. CDR3 bases: TGCGCCAGCAGCTTGGAACTAGATACGCAGTATTTT. It yields the protein CASSLELDTQYF.

By share, this clone counts as medium-sized. CDR3 sequence: CASSIRTGSSGYTF. CDR3 coding DNA: TGTGCCAGCAGTATTAGGACAGGGTCGAGTGGCTACACCTTC. This chain connects TRBV6-1 to TRBJ1-2, with 8 bases matching TRBD1. The CDR3 runs to 14 residues. After removal of 5 bases from V and 7 bases from J, the junction contained 9 bases not matched to a gene. The germline gives CDR1 MNHNS, CDR2 SASEGT.

This clone was found many times. The chain is built from TRBV2 and TRBJ2-1; TRBD2 matches at 9 bases. The CDR3 totals 14 residues. Per germline, CDR1 SNHLY and CDR2 FYNNEI. The J segment lost 0 bases and the V segment lost 8 bases, leaving 2 bases of the junction unmatched. Here the CDR3 DNA reads TGTGCCAGCGTACTAGCGGGCTCCTACAATGAGCAGTTCTTC. Encoded protein: CASVLAGSYNEQFF. Looking up the rest from reference TRBV2 and TRBJ2-1 gives the full variable domain: EPEVTQTPSHQVTQMGQEVILRCVPISNHLYFYWYRQILGQKVEFLVSFYNNEISEKSEIFDDQFSVERPDGSNFTLKIRSTKLEDSAMYFCASVLAGSYNEQFFGPGTRLTVL.